The 7 T cell receptor beta chains below come from one sample, sequenced in a study of blood T cell repertoires in COVID-19. Method: immunoSEQ multiplex PCR; TCRdb's copy keeps in-frame clones and lacks some. The sample carries approximately 65,000 clones, approximately 81% recorded once. The sample was PBMCs or T cells enriched from blood (not recorded which). The receptors stem from a woman between 40 and 55 years old with acute COVID-19.

V and J are TRBV18 and TRBJ2-7; D not certain. Trimming removed 0 bases at V and 5 bases at J, with 8 bases between. The CDR3 has 13 amino acids. The germline CDR1 and CDR2 sequences are KGHSH and LQKENI. The CDR3 DNA is TGTGCCAGCTCACCACCGTTACTAAACGAGCAGTACTTC. This gives the protein CASSPPLLNEQYF.

The rearrangement links TRBV11-2 to TRBJ1-5; the match to TRBD1 covers 7 bases. This CDR3 spans 15 amino acids. Per the germline V gene, CDR1 is SGHAT and CDR2 is FQNNGV. After removal of 2 bases from V and 10 bases from J, the junction contained 11 bases not matched to a gene. The DNA of the CDR3 is TGTGCCAGCAGCTTATTAGGGACAGCAATCAGCCCCCAGCATTTT. This codes for CASSLLGTAISPQHF.

The V and J genes are TRBV19 and TRBJ1-2; 8 bases line up with TRBD1. This CDR3 region has 15 residues. In germline, CDR1 is LNHDA, CDR2 SQIVND (reference sequence). The J segment lost 0 bases and the V segment lost 7 bases, leaving 7 bases of the junction unmatched. Written as DNA, the CDR3 is TGTGCCAGTATCAGGACAGGGCAAGCTAACTATGGCTACACCTTC. Protein: CASIRTGQANYGYTF.

J is TRBJ2-7 and V is TRBV3-1 (or the pseudogene TRBV3-2); no firm D call. Germline values: CDR1 LGHDT, CDR2 YNNKEL (reference sequence). This CDR3 spans 14 amino acids. V lost 6 bases, J lost 1 base, and 13 bases lay in between. For the CDR3, the DNA is TGTGCCAGCAGTCCCACAGTAGAATCCTACGAGCAGTACTTC. It is translated as CASSPTVESYEQYF.

There are a few counts of this clone. The chain combines TRBV19 with TRBJ1-4, with a possible D match to TRBD1 (6 bases). The CDR3 runs to 16 residues. Trimming pared 5 bases from V and 3 bases from J, leaving 16 bases between. CDR1 is LNHDA, CDR2 SQIVND, per germline (reference sequence). Here the CDR3 DNA reads TGTGCCAGTAGTCCACCGGTAGGGACACCTAATGAAAAACTGTTTTTT. Protein sequence: CASSPPVGTPNEKLFF.

This chain joins TRBV24-1 and TRBJ2-3; a possible D gene is TRBD2 (6 bases). Per the germline V gene, CDR1 is KGHDR and CDR2 is SFDVKD. Trimming took 0 bases from V and 5 from J, leaving 8 bases between them. The CDR3 has 14 residues. The CDR3 nucleotides read TGTGCCACCAGTGATTTGAGGAGGGAAGATACGCAGTATTTT. Encoded protein: CATSDLRREDTQYF.

The chain is built from TRBV5-5 and TRBJ2-3; 11 bases agree with TRBD2. The germline CDR1 and CDR2 sequences are SGHKS and YYEKEE (reference sequence). This CDR3 comprises 19 residues. J lost 1 base, V lost 3 bases, and 13 bases had no gene match. As DNA, the CDR3 is TGTGCCAGCAGCTGGGAAGCTAGCGGGGGGCCAAGACGCACAGATACGCAGTATTTT. Its translation is CASSWEASGGPRRTDTQYF. Variable domain in full (rest from reference TRBV5-5 and TRBJ2-3): DAGVTQSPTHLIKTRGQQVTLRCSPISGHKSVSWYQQVLGQGPQFIFQYYEKEERGRGNFPDRFSARQFPNYSSELNVNALLLGDSALYLCASSWEASGGPRRTDTQYFGPGTRLTVL.